This T cell receptor (beta chain) was identified in a study of early T cells in non-severe SARS-CoV-2 infection. The germline V gene has CDR1 SGHVS and CDR2 FNYEAQ. CDR3 length: 15 amino acids. V shed 7 bases, J shed 5 bases, and the junction held 9 bases outside the gene matches. From the 5' RACE reads, TCRdb called clonotypes with MiXCR, one entry per CDR3 protein. Of approximately 90,000 distinct CDR3 sequences in the sample, about an eighth are singletons; the top ten hold 4.4%. The receptor was derived from an adult who was a healthcare worker with PCR-confirmed SARS-CoV-2 infection or an uninfected control (not recorded which). The V call is TRBV7-6, the J call TRBJ2-1, with TRBD2 matching 9 bases. The material sequenced was whole blood, taken at baseline. In DNA, the CDR3 is TGTGCCAGCACCCCAGTAGCGGGAGTTAACAATGAGCAGTTCTTC. Encoded protein: CASTPVAGVNNEQFF.